One sample yielded the 30 T cell receptor beta chains listed below, sequenced in a study of control samples from healthy donors and cancer patients. The protocol was immunoSEQ multiplex PCR, while the TCRdb copy is restricted to in-frame clones and leaves out a portion. The repertoire holds about 160,000 clones, with roughly 94% as singletons. Material: blood. These receptors came from a woman between 40 and 55 years old in good health.

The chain uses TRBV5-6 and TRBJ1-1, with 8 bases aligning to TRBD1. The trim removed 6 bases at V and 5 bases at J, leaving 12 bases unmatched. There are 15 residues in the CDR3. CDR1 is SGHDT and CDR2 is YYEEEE in the germline V gene. The CDR3: CASTSPLQGETEAFF. DNA of the CDR3: TGTGCCAGCACCTCACCGCTACAGGGGGAAACTGAAGCTTTCTTT.

This chain uses TRBV9 with TRBJ1-1; TRBD1 aligns across 9 bases. CDR3 length equals 16 residues. J lost 2 bases, V lost 0 bases, and 5 bases had no gene match. Germline loops: CDR1 SGDLS, CDR2 YYNGEE. CDR3: CASSVEGQGPNTEAFF. The CDR3 nucleotides are TGTGCCAGCAGCGTAGAAGGACAGGGGCCAAACACTGAAGCTTTCTTT.

The rearrangement joins TRBV19 to TRBJ1-1, with D perhaps TRBD1 (5 bases). Germline V gene sequence: CDR1 LNHDA, CDR2 SQIVND (reference sequence). V lost 5 bases and J 1 base, leaving 8 bases between the germline ends. The CDR3 spans 13 residues. The CDR3 coding sequence is TGTGCCAGTAGTTTCCAGGGGAACACTGAAGCTTTCTTT. Its translation: CASSFQGNTEAFF.

CDR3 amino acids: CASRAGANTGELFF. DNA for the CDR3: TGCGCCAGCAGGGCAGGGGCGAACACCGGGGAGCTGTTTTTT. The chain recombines TRBV10-2 with TRBJ2-2; D possibly corresponds to TRBD1 (6 bases). Germline values: CDR1 WSHSY, CDR2 SAAADI. Trimming took off 6 bases at V and 0 bases at J, with 8 bases between the two ends. CDR3 length: 14 amino acids.

This chain joins TRBV7-2 and TRBJ1-1; TRBD1 aligns across 9 bases. The CDR3 has 14 residues. From germline, CDR1 is SGHTA and CDR2 FQGNSA. J lost 10 bases, V lost 8 bases, and 14 bases had no gene match. CDR3 DNA sequence: TGTGCCAGCTCCCGGGGGGGGACAGGGTGGAGAGCTTTCTTT. It is translated as CASSRGGTGWRAFF.

V gene TRBV6-6 combines with J gene TRBJ2-4; TRBD1 matches at 7 bases. The CDR3 spans 11 residues. Germline V gene lookup returns CDR1 MNHNY and CDR2 SVGAGI (reference sequence). The CDR3 is CTTGVENIQYF. CDR3 nucleotide sequence: TGTACTACAGGGGTGGAAAACATTCAGTACTTC.

This chain joins TRBV4-3 and TRBJ1-2; perhaps TRBD1 as D (6 bases). Trimming stripped 1 base from V and 4 bases from J, with 10 bases between. The CDR3 runs to 14 residues. Per the germline V gene, CDR1 is LGHNA and CDR2 is YSLEER. The CDR3: CASSQVGAGYGYTF. The CDR3 coding sequence is TGCGCCAGCAGCCAAGTGGGGGCTGGCTATGGCTACACCTTC.

This rearrangement joins TRBV9 to TRBJ1-3; TRBD1 matches at 8 bases. CDR1 and CDR2 from the germline V gene are SGDLS and YYNGEE. J lost 0 bases, V lost 3 bases, and 2 bases had no gene match. The CDR3 sequence is 15 residues long. The CDR3 region is CASSDTGGSGNTIYF. CDR3 DNA sequence: TGTGCCAGCAGCGACACAGGGGGCTCTGGAAACACCATATATTTT.

Details on this clone: One end of the junction fails to match germline, which may point to a read error. The chain has TRBV30 and TRBJ1-1, with a weak D call TRBD1 (5 bases). CDR3 size: 10 residues. CDR1 is GTSNPN and CDR2 is SVGIG in the germline V gene (reference sequence). CDR3 in DNA: TGTGCCTGGAGTGCCGCCTCGCAGGGCTTC. Its translation is CAWSAASQGF.

The chain couples TRBV12-5 to TRBJ1-1; 8 nucleotides line up with TRBD1. The ends lost 4 bases at V and 1 base at J; junction bases unmatched: 5. The length of the CDR3 is 15 residues. Germline V gene sequence: CDR1 LGHNT, CDR2 FRNRAP. As DNA, the CDR3 is TGTGCTAGTGGTTCCCCGACAGGGGCGAACACTGAAGCTTTCTTT. Translation: CASGSPTGANTEAFF.

This chain uses TRBV6-2 or TRBV6-3 with TRBJ2-5; D perhaps matches TRBD2 (6 bases). V was trimmed by 5 bases and J by 1 base, leaving 8 bases between them. Germline CDR1 reads MNHEY; CDR2 reads SVGEGT. This CDR3 region has 13 residues. CDR3 protein: CASSGDSQETQYF. CDR3 in DNA: TGTGCCAGCAGTGGGGACTCCCAAGAGACCCAGTACTTC.

The rearrangement links TRBV2 to TRBJ1-1; 11 nucleotides agree with TRBD1. CDR3 length: 14 amino acids. Unmatched junction bases numbered 1, after V lost 3 bases and J lost 4 bases. Germline CDR1 is SNHLY and CDR2 is FYNNEI. The CDR3 bases are TGTGCCAGCAGTGATGGGACAGGGGGCACTGAAGCTTTCTTT. The encoded protein is CASSDGTGGTEAFF. Looking up the rest from reference TRBV2 and TRBJ1-1 gives the full variable domain: EPEVTQTPSHQVTQMGQEVILRCVPISNHLYFYWYRQILGQKVEFLVSFYNNEISEKSEIFDDQFSVERPDGSNFTLKIRSTKLEDSAMYFCASSDGTGGTEAFFGQGTRLTVV.

The chain links TRBV9 to TRBJ2-5; 7 bases agree with TRBD2. The CDR3 is made up of 16 amino acids. The germline V gene has CDR1 SGDLS and CDR2 YYNGEE. V shed 0 bases and J 3 bases; nucleotides not matched to a gene: 8. CDR3: CASSVGAGRVEETQYF. In DNA, the CDR3 is TGTGCCAGCAGCGTAGGGGCAGGGAGGGTCGAAGAGACCCAGTACTTC.

J is TRBJ1-5 and V is TRBV7-2, with 10 bases lining up with TRBD1. The V gene's germline CDR1 is SGHTA and CDR2 FQGNSA. The CDR3 totals 14 residues. J lost 6 bases, V lost 6 bases, and 5 bases had no gene match. CDR3 sequence reads: CASSPGQGGQPQHF. The CDR3 nucleotides are TGTGCCAGCAGTCCAGGACAGGGGGGTCAGCCCCAGCATTTT.

The chain links TRBV5-6 to TRBJ1-6; tentatively, D is TRBD1 (5 bases). The length of the CDR3 is 12 residues. The V end was cut by 4 bases, the J end by 7 bases, with 6 bases between. CDR1 is SGHDT, CDR2 YYEEEE, per germline. The CDR3: CASSPGNSPLHF. CDR3 DNA sequence: TGTGCCAGCAGCCCAGGGAATTCACCCCTCCACTTT.

The chain joins TRBV30 to TRBJ1-2; possible D gene TRBD1, 5 bases. This CDR3 has 13 amino acids. Germline CDR1 reads GTSNPN; CDR2 reads SVGIG (reference sequence). V lost 5 bases and J lost 7, with 17 bases in between. The CDR3 is CAWSVGEIGGYTF. The CDR3 DNA sequence: TGTGCCTGGTCGGTGGGGGAAATCGGTGGCTACACCTTC. The entire variable domain, with the rest obtained from reference TRBV30 and TRBJ1-2, is as follows: SQTIHQWPATLVQPVGSPLSLECTVEGTSNPNLYWYRQAAGRGLQLLFYSVGIGQISSEVPQNLSASRPQDRQFILSSKKLLLSDSGFYLCAWSVGEIGGYTFGSGTRLTVV.

This chain uses TRBV19 with TRBJ2-5; 7 bases map to TRBD2. Trimming removed 0 bases from V and 9 bases from J; junction bases left unmatched: 7. In germline, CDR1 is LNHDA, CDR2 SQIVND (reference sequence). This CDR3 has 14 residues. CDR3 sequence reads: CASSIDRGSGPQYF. For the CDR3, the DNA is TGTGCCAGTAGTATAGATCGCGGGAGCGGGCCCCAGTACTTC.

This clone was detected only once. The chain employs TRBV6-2 or TRBV6-3 and TRBJ1-1; D gene unclear. The V end was cut by 6 bases, the J end by 4 bases, with 12 bases between. This CDR3 region has 13 residues. Germline V lookup: CDR1 MNHEY, CDR2 SVGEGT. In nucleotides, the CDR3 is TGTGCCAGCAGCGAGCCAGTCTTCACTGAAGCTTTCTTT. It is translated as CASSEPVFTEAFF.

The rearrangement uses TRBV7-2 and TRBJ1-5; D gene ambiguous. The CDR3 contains 15 residues. The V end lost 1 base, the J end lost 5 bases, and 12 bases lay between the germline ends. Germline lookup yields CDR1 SGHTA and CDR2 FQGNSA. The CDR3 DNA sequence: TGTGCCAGCAGCTTAGAAGGCCGACGGGATCAGCCCCAGCATTTT. This gives the protein CASSLEGRRDQPQHF.

V usage is TRBV15 and J usage is TRBJ2-2; D is unresolved. Germline V lookup: CDR1 LNHNV, CDR2 YYDKDF (reference sequence). Trimming left V 1 base short and J 1 base short, with 10 bases between. The length of the CDR3 is 16 residues. CDR3 sequence (DNA): TGTGCCACCAGCAGAGCTCGATCGTTGAACACCGGGGAGCTGTTTTTT. Its translation: CATSRARSLNTGELFF.

V is TRBV9 and J is TRBJ2-7, with 8 bases aligning to TRBD2. Germline values: CDR1 SGDLS, CDR2 YYNGEE. This CDR3 region has 16 residues. V was pared by 3 bases and J by 5 bases, with 13 bases of the junction left unmatched. CDR3 DNA: TGTGCCAGCAGCGACGCCATAGGGACTAGACGCGACGAGCAGTACTTC. Translating gives CASSDAIGTRRDEQYF.

The rearrangement links TRBV2 to TRBJ2-7; 8 bases match TRBD1. The CDR3 sequence is 14 residues long. The V segment lost 11 bases and the J segment 3 bases; nucleotides outside the gene matches: 12. Germline V gives CDR1 SNHLY, CDR2 FYNNEI. This CDR3 reads CAGKLNRGDYEQYF. The CDR3 region has the DNA TGTGCCGGTAAACTGAACAGGGGGGACTACGAGCAGTACTTC.

The J gene is TRBJ1-3, the V gene TRBV11-2; possible D gene TRBD1, 6 bases. Looked up from germline, CDR1 is SGHAT and CDR2 is FQNNGV. The CDR3 sequence is 14 residues long. V was shortened by 2 bases and J by 7 bases, with 12 bases between the two germline ends. For the CDR3, the DNA is TGTGCCAGCAGCTTAACCCAGGGGTGGAACACCATATATTTT. This codes for CASSLTQGWNTIYF.

The chain joins TRBV9 to TRBJ2-1; a possible D gene is TRBD1 (6 bases). CDR3 length: 14 residues. The ends were cut back, 2 bases at V and 7 bases at J, with 13 bases in the middle. CDR1 is SGDLS and CDR2 is YYNGEE in the germline V gene. DNA of the CDR3: TGTGCCAGCAGCGTTGGGGGCCGCAGGAATGAGCAGTTCTTC. It specifies CASSVGGRRNEQFF. Combining the CDR3 with reference TRBV9 and TRBJ2-1 gives the whole variable domain DSGVTQTPKHLITATGQRVTLRCSPRSGDLSVYWYQQSLDQGLQFLIQYYNGEERAKGNILERFSAQQFPDLHSELNLSSLELGDSALYFCASSVGGRRNEQFFGPGTRLTVL.

The J gene is TRBJ2-3, the V gene TRBV5-1; possibly TRBD1 for D (6 bases). CDR3 length: 16 residues. The germline gives CDR1 SGHRS, CDR2 YFSETQ. Trimming cost V 4 bases and J 0 bases, with 15 bases left between them. CDR3 sequence: CASSTRQDSSTDTQYF. The CDR3 region has the DNA TGCGCCAGCAGCACACGACAGGATTCTAGCACAGATACGCAGTATTTT. Full variable domain (rest looked up from reference TRBV5-1 and TRBJ2-3): KAGVTQTPRYLIKTRGQQVTLSCSPISGHRSVSWYQQTPGQGLQFLFEYFSETQRNKGNFPGRFSGRQFSNSRSEMNVSTLELGDSALYLCASSTRQDSSTDTQYFGPGTRLTVL.

This clone was observed once. The V and J genes are TRBV6-5 and TRBJ2-7; tentative D call: TRBD1 (5 bases). Per the germline V gene, CDR1 is MNHEY and CDR2 is SVGAGI. This CDR3 is 11 amino acids long. V was shortened by 9 bases and J by 3 bases, with 9 bases between the two germline ends. CDR3 coding DNA: TGTGCCAGTGCAGGGTACTACGAGCAGTACTTC. Translating gives CASAGYYEQYF.

V usage is TRBV12-5 and J usage is TRBJ1-4; D gene uncertain. The germline V gene has CDR1 LGHNT and CDR2 FRNRAP. CDR3 length equals 16 residues. V was cut by 7 bases and J by 0 bases, with 15 bases left in between. Written as DNA, the CDR3 is TGTGCTAGTGCCCATGATAGGGTTGCAACTAATGAAAAACTGTTTTTT. Amino acid sequence: CASAHDRVATNEKLFF. The full variable domain, with the rest looked up from reference TRBV12-5 and TRBJ1-4, is DARVTQTPRHKVTEMGQEVTMRCQPILGHNTVFWYRQTMMQGLELLAYFRNRAPLDDSGMPKDRFSAEMPDATLATLKIQPSEPRDSAVYFCASAHDRVATNEKLFFGSGTQLSVL.

J is TRBJ1-5 and V is TRBV10-2; TRBD1 aligns across 8 bases. Looked up from germline, CDR1 is WSHSY and CDR2 is SAAADI. V shed 6 bases, J shed 1 base, and the junction held 2 bases outside the gene matches. The CDR3 sequence is 14 residues long. CDR3: CASRTGGSNQPQHF. The CDR3 nucleotides read TGCGCCAGCAGAACAGGGGGGAGCAATCAGCCCCAGCATTTT.

The chain combines TRBV10-3 with TRBJ1-2; D is undetermined. V was clipped by 7 bases and J by 6 bases, with 15 bases between them. This CDR3 comprises 13 residues. The germline gives CDR1 ENHRY, CDR2 SYGVKD. The CDR3 nucleotides read TGTGCCATCACCCCGGAGGCAGTCCATGGCTACACCTTC. Translating it yields CAITPEAVHGYTF.

V is TRBV10-3 and J is TRBJ2-6; tentatively, D is TRBD1 or TRBD2 (5 bases each). The length of the CDR3 is 17 residues. Deletions cut 5 bases from V and 2 bases from J, with 16 bases between. Germline V gene sequence: CDR1 ENHRY, CDR2 SYGVKD. Written as DNA, the CDR3 is TGTGCCATCAGTTCTACCTGGGTGGGGGCTGGGGCCAACGTCCTGACTTTC. Protein: CAISSTWVGAGANVLTF.